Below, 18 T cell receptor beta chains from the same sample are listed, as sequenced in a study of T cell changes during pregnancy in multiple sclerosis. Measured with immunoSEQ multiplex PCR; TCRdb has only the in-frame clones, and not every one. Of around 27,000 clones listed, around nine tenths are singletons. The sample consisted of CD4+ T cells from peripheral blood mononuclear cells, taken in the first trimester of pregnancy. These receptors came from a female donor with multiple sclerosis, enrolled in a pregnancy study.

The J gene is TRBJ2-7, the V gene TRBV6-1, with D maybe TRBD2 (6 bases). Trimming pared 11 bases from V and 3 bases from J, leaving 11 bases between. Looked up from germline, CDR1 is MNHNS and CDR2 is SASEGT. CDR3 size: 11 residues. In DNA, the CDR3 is TGTGCCGGAGGGCGTGGCTACGAGCAGTACTTC. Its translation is CAGGRGYEQYF.

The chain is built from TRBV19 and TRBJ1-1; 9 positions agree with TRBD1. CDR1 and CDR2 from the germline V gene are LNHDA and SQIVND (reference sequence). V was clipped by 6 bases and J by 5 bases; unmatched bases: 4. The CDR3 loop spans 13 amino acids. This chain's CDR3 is CASRRQGETEAFF. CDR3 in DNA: TGTGCCAGTAGGAGACAGGGGGAAACTGAAGCTTTCTTT.

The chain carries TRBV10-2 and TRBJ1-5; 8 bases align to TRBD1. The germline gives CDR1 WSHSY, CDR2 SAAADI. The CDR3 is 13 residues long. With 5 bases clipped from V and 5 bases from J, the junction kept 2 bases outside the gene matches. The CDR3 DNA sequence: TGCGCCAGCAGTTTGACAGGGGATCAGCCCCAGCATTTT. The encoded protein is CASSLTGDQPQHF.

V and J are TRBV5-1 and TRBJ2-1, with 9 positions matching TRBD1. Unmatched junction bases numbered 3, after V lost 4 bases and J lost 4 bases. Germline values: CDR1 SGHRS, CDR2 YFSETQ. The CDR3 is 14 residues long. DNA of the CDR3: TGCGCCAGCAGCACGGGACAGGGATACAATGAGCAGTTCTTC. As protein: CASSTGQGYNEQFF. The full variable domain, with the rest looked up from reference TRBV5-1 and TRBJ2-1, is KAGVTQTPRYLIKTRGQQVTLSCSPISGHRSVSWYQQTPGQGLQFLFEYFSETQRNKGNFPGRFSGRQFSNSRSEMNVSTLELGDSALYLCASSTGQGYNEQFFGPGTRLTVL.

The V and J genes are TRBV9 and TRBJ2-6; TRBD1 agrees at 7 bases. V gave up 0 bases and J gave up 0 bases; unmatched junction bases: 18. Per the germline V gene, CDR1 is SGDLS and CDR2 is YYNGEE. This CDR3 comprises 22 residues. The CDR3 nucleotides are TGTGCCAGCAGCGTAGGGGGGTGGACAACAGGGACAGCCAACTCTGGGGCCAACGTCCTGACTTTC. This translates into CASSVGGWTTGTANSGANVLTF.

Here the CDR3 DNA reads TGTGCCAGCAGCCCTTATAGGCGGGGGGACACAGATACGCAGTATTTT. Its protein is CASSPYRRGDTDTQYF. The chain couples TRBV7-2 to TRBJ2-3; 8 bases are shared with TRBD2. The germline gives CDR1 SGHTA, CDR2 FQGNSA. The CDR3 extends over 16 amino acids. Losses at the gene ends were 5 bases for V and 2 bases for J; bases not matched to a gene: 9.

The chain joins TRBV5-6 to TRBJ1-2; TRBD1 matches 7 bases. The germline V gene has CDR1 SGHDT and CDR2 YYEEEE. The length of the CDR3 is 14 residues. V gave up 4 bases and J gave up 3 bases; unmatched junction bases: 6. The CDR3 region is CASSGWDSYYGYTF. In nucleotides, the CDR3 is TGTGCCAGCAGCGGATGGGACAGTTACTATGGCTACACCTTC.

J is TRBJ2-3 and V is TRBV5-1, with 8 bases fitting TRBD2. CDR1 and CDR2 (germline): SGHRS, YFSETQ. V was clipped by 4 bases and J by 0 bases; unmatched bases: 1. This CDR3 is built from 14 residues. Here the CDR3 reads CASSIAGSTDTQYF. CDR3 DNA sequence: TGCGCCAGCAGCATAGCGGGGAGCACAGATACGCAGTATTTT.

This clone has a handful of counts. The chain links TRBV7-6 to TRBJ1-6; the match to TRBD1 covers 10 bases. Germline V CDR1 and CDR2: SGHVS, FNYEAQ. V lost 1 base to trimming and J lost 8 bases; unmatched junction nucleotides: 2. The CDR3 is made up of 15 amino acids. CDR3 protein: CASSLEGTGDSPLHF. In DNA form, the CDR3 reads TGTGCCAGCAGCTTAGAAGGGACAGGGGATTCACCCCTCCACTTT.

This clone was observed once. CDR3 nucleotide sequence: TGCGCCAGCAGCCAAGTACAGGGGATTAACTATGGCTACACCTTC. This translates into CASSQVQGINYGYTF. This chain links TRBV4-3 with TRBJ1-2; 7 bases line up with TRBD1. Germline CDR1 is LGHNA and CDR2 is YSLEER. With 1 base clipped from V and 1 base from J, the junction kept 3 bases outside the gene matches. The CDR3 totals 15 residues.

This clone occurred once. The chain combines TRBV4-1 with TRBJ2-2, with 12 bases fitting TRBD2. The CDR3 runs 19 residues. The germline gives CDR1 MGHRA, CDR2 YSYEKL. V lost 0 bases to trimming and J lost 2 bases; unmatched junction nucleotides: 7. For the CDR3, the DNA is TGCGCCAGCAGCCAAGATTCTCTAGCGGGGGGGCCCAACACCGGGGAGCTGTTTTTT. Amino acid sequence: CASSQDSLAGGPNTGELFF.

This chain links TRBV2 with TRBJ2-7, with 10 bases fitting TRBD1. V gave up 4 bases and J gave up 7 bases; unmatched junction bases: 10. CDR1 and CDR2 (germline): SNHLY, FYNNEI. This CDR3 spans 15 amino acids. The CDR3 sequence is CASSVIRQGAREQYF. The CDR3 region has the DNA TGTGCCAGCAGTGTGATTAGACAGGGGGCAAGGGAGCAGTACTTC. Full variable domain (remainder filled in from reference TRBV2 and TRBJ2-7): EPEVTQTPSHQVTQMGQEVILRCVPISNHLYFYWYRQILGQKVEFLVSFYNNEISEKSEIFDDQFSVERPDGSNFTLKIRSTKLEDSAMYFCASSVIRQGAREQYFGPGTRLTVT.

The CDR3 bases are TGTGCCAGCTCAATGACAGGGTCTTCCTACGAGCAGTACTTC. Translated: CASSMTGSSYEQYF. V usage is TRBV18 and J usage is TRBJ2-7, with TRBD1 identical over 7 bases. This CDR3 contains 14 residues. The germline V gene encodes CDR1 KGHSH and CDR2 LQKENI. V dropped 5 bases and J dropped 1; count of bases not matched to a gene: 5.

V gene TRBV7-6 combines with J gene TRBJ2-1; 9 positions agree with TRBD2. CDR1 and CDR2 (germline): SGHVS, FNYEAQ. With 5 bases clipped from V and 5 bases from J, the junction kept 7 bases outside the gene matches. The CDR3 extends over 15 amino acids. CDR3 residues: CASSPTSGLDNEQFF. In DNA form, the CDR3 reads TGTGCCAGCAGCCCAACTAGCGGGCTAGACAATGAGCAGTTCTTC.

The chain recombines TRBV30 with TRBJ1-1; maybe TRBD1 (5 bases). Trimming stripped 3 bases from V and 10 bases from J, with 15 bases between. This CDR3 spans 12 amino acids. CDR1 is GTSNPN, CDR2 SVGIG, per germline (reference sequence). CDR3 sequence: CAWSEYRGIAFF. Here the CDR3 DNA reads TGTGCCTGGAGCGAGTATAGGGGAATAGCTTTCTTT.

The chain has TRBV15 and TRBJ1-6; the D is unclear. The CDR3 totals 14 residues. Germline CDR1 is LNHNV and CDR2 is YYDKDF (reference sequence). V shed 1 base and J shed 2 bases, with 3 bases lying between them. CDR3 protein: CATSRVTYNSPLHF. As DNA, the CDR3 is TGTGCCACCAGCAGAGTCACCTATAATTCACCCCTCCACTTT.

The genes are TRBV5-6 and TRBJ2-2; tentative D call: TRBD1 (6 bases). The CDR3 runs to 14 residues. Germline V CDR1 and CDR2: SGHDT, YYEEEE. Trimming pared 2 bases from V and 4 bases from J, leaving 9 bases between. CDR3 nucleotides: TGTGCCAGCAGCTTACAGGGACGCACCGGGGAGCTGTTTTTT. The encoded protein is CASSLQGRTGELFF.

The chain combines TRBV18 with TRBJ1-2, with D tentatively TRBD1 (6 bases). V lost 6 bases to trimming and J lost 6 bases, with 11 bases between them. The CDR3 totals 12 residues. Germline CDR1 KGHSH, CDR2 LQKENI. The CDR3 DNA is TGTGCCAGCTCGTCTAACAGGGATGGCTACACCTTC. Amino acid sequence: CASSSNRDGYTF.